This T cell receptor (beta chain) is drawn from a study of cytomegalovirus exposure and HLA in healthy donors. Overall study: A prior analysis found 117 million unique TCR beta sequences from roughly 180 million T cells.

Findings and limits, study-wide: V- and J-gene trimming of TCR beta was linked (in a later analysis) to a missense DCLRE1C variant. Analysis was performed later, and it showed HLA-associated TCR beta chains to be more clonally expanded than equally common others.

The CDR3 runs to 13 residues. With V trimmed by 6 bases and J by 4 bases, 5 bases remained unmatched. Germline values: CDR1 MNHEY, CDR2 SVGAGI. Turning to this clone: Its antigen is unknown. The same CDR3 also results from other DNA sequences found in this sample.

With 60 Vbeta and 13 Jbeta primers, the PCR was carried out. Profiling relied on immunoSEQ multiplex PCR, and the TCRdb table lists in-frame clones only, not all of them. Here the sample spans approximately 250,000 clones, around 80% being singletons. J is TRBJ1-2 and V is TRBV6-5; TRBD1 matches 7 bases. The TCR sequence derives from a boy younger than 18 in good health and CMV-seronegative. The sample was PBMCs. This CDR3 is CASSRDRSYGYTF. CDR3 DNA sequence: TGTGCCAGCAGCAGGGACAGATCCTATGGCTACACCTTC.